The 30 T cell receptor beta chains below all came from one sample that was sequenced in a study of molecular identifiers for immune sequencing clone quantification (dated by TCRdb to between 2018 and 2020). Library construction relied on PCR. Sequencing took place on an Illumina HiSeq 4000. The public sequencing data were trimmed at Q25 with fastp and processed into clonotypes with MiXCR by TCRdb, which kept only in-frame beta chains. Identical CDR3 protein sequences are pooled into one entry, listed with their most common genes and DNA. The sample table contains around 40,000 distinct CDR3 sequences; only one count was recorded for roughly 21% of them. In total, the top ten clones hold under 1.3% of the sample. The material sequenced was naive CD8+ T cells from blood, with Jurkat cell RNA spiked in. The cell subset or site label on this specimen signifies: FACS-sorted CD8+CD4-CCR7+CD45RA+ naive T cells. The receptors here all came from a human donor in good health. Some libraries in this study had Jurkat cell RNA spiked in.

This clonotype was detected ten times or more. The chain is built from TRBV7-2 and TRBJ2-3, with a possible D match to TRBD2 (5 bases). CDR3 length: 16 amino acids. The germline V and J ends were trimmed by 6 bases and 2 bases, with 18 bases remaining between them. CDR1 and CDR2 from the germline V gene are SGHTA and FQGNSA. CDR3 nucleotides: TGTGCCAGCAGATTTTCTCGGGGAATGAACACAGATACGCAGTATTTT. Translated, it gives CASRFSRGMNTDTQYF.

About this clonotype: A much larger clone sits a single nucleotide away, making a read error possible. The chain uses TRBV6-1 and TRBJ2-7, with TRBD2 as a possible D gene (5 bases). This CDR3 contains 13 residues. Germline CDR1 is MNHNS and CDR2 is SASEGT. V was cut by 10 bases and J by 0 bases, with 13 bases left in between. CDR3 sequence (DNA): TGTGCCACCAGAGGGTGGAGCTCCTACGAGCAGTACTTC. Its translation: CATRGWSSYEQYF.

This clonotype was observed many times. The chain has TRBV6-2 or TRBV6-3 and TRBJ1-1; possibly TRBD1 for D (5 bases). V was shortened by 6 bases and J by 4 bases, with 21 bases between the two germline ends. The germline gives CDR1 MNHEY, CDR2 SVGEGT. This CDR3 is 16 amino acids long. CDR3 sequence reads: CASRSGRVGPSTEAFF. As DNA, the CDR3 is TGTGCCAGCAGATCGGGACGTGTGGGTCCGAGCACTGAAGCTTTCTTT.

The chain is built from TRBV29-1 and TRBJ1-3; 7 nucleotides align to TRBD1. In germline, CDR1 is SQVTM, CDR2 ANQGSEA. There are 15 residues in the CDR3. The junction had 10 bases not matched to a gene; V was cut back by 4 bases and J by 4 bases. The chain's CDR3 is CSVVPATGPGNTIYF. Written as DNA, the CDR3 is TGCAGCGTTGTTCCTGCGACAGGGCCAGGAAACACCATATATTTT.

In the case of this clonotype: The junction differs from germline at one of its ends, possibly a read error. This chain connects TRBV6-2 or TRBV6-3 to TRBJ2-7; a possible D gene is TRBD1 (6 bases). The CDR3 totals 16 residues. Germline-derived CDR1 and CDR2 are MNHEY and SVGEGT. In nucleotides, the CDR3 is TGTGCCTGCAGTAACCTAAACAGGGCTCCCTCCTACGAACAGTACTTC. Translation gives CACSNLNRAPSYEQYF.

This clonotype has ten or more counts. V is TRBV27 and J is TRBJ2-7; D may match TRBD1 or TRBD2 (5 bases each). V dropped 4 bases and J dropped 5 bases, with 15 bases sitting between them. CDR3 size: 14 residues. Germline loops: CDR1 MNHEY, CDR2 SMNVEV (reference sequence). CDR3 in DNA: TGTGCCAGCAGTTCGGGACCTAGCCCCCACGAGCAGTACTTC. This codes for CASSSGPSPHEQYF.

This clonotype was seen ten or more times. The CDR3 region is CASTPIQSNTEAFF. The CDR3 DNA reads TGTGCCAGCACCCCGATCCAATCAAACACTGAAGCTTTCTTT. This chain joins TRBV9 and TRBJ1-1; no definite D call. CDR1 is SGDLS, CDR2 YYNGEE, per germline. Trimming removed 6 bases from V and 2 bases from J, with 14 bases in between. This CDR3 comprises 14 residues. The whole variable domain, filled in from reference TRBV9 and TRBJ1-1, reads DSGVTQTPKHLITATGQRVTLRCSPRSGDLSVYWYQQSLDQGLQFLIQYYNGEERAKGNILERFSAQQFPDLHSELNLSSLELGDSALYFCASTPIQSNTEAFFGQGTRLTVV.

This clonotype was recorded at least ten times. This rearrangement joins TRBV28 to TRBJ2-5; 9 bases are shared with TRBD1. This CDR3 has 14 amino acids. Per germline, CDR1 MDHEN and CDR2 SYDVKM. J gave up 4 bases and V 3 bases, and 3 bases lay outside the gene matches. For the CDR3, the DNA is TGTGCCAGCAGTTTCACAGGGGGCGGAGAGACCCAGTACTTC. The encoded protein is CASSFTGGGETQYF.

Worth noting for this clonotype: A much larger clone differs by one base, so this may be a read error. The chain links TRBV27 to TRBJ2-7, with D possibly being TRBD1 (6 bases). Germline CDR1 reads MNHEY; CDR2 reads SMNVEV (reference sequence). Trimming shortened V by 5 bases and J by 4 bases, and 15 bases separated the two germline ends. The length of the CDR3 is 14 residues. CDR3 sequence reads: CASSAKGDYYEQYF. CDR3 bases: TGTGCCAGCAGTGCGAAGGGGGATTATTACGAGCAGTACTTC.

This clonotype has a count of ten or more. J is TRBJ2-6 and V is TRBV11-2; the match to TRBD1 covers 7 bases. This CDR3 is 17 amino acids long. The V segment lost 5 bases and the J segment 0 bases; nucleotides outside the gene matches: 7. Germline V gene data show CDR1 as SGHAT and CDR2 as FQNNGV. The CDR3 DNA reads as TGTGCCAGCAGCCCCGGGACAGCCGGCTCTGGGGCCAACGTCCTGACTTTC. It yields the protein CASSPGTAGSGANVLTF.

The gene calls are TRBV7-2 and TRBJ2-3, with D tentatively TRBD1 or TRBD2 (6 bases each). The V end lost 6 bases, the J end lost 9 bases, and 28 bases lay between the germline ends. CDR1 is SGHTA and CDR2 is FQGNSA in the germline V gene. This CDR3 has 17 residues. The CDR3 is CASRGSWGDTEIGTQYF. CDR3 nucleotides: TGTGCCAGCAGAGGCAGTTGGGGGGACACAGAGATCGGGACGCAGTATTTT.

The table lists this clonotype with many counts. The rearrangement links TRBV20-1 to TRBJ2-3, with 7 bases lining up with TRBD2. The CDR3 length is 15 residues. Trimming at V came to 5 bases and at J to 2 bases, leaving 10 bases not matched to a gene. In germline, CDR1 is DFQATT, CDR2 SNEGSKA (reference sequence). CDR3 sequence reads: CSAVGLSENTDTQYF. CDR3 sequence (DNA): TGCAGTGCTGTGGGACTATCTGAAAACACAGATACGCAGTATTTT.

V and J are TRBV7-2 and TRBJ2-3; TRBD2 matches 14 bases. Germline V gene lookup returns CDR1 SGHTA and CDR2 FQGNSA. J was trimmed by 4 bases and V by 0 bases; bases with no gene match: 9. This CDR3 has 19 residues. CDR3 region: CASSLAPGLAGVGADTQYF. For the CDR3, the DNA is TGTGCCAGCAGCTTAGCCCCGGGACTAGCGGGAGTGGGGGCAGATACGCAGTATTTT.

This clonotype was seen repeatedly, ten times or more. The CDR3 DNA sequence: TGTGCCTGGAGTTACGGGGGGGAGGGCTACACCTTC. Protein product: CAWSYGGEGYTF. This rearrangement joins TRBV30 to TRBJ1-2; TRBD1 might be the D (5 bases). The CDR3 loop spans 12 amino acids. V was cut by 2 bases and J by 8 bases, with 12 bases left in between. The germline V gene has CDR1 GTSNPN and CDR2 SVGIG (reference sequence).

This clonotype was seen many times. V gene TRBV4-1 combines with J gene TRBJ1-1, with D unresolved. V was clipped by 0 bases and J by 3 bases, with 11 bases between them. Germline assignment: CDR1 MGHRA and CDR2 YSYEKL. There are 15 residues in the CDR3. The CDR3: CASSQDAGGYTEAFF. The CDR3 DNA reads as TGCGCCAGCAGCCAAGACGCTGGTGGTTACACTGAAGCTTTCTTT.

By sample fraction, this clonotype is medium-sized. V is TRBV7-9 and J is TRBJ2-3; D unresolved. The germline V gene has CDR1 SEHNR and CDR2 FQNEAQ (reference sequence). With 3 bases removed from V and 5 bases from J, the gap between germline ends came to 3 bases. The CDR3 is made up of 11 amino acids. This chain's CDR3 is CASSFGDTQYF. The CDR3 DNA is TGTGCCAGCAGCTTCGGAGATACGCAGTATTTT.

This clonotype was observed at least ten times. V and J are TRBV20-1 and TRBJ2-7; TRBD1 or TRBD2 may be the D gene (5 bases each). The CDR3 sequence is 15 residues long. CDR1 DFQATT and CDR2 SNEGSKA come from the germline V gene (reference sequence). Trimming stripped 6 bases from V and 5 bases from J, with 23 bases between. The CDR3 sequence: CSAYDGTTNLNEQYF. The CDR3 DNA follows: TGCAGTGCGTATGATGGGACGACGAATTTGAACGAGCAGTACTTC.

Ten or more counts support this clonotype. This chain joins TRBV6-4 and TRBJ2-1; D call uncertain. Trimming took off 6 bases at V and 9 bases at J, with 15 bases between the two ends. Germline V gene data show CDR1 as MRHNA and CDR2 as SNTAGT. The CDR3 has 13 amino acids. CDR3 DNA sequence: TGTGCCAGCAGCGCCTCAAAGCCTGGTGAGCAGTTCTTC. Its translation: CASSASKPGEQFF.

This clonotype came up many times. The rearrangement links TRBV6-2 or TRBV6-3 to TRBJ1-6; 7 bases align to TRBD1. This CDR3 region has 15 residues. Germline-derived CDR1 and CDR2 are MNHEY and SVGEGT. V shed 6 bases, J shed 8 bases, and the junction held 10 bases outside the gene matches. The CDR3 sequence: CASSVLDRADSPLHF. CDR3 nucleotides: TGTGCCAGCAGCGTACTCGACAGGGCGGATTCACCCCTCCACTTT.

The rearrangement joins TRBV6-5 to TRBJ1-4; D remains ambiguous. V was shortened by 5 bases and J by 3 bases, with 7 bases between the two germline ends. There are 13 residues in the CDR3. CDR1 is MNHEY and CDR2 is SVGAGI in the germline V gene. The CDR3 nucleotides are TGTGCCAGCAGTGAAGGATCTAATGAAAAACTGTTTTTT. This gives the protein CASSEGSNEKLFF.

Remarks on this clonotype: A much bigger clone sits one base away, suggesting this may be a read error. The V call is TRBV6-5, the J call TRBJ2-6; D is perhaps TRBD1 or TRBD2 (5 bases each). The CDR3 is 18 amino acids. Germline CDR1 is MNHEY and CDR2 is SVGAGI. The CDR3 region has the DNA TGTGCCAACTCACCACGGGAACAGATTAGCTCTGGGGCCGACGTCCTGACTTTC. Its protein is CANSPREQISSGADVLTF.

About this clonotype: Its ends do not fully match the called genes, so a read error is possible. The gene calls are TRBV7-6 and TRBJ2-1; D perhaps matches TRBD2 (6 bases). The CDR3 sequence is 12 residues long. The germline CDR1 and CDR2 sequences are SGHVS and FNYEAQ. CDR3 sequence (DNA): TGTGCCAGCAGCTTAGCCGGGGGTGGGCAGTCCTTC. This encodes CASSLAGGGQSF. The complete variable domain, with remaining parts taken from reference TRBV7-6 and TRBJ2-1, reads GAGVSQSPRYKVTKRGQDVALRCDPISGHVSLYWYRQALGQGPEFLTYFNYEAQQDKSGLPNDRFSAERPEGSISTLTIQRTEQRDSAMYRCASSLAGGGQSFGPGTRLTVL.

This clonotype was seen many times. The CDR3 DNA is TGTGCCTGGAGTGTAGGGACAGGGGACGGTGAGCAGTTCTTC. Translation: CAWSVGTGDGEQFF. The V gene is TRBV30, the J gene TRBJ2-1; TRBD1 aligns across 10 bases. CDR1 is GTSNPN and CDR2 is SVGIG in the germline V gene (reference sequence). The V segment lost 0 bases and the J segment 9 bases; nucleotides outside the gene matches: 5. This CDR3 is built from 14 residues.

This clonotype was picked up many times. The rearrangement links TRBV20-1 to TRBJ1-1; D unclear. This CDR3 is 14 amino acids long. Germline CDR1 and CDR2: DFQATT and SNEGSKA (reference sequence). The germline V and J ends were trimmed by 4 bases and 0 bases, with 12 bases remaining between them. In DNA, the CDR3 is TGCAGTGCTAAAGGGCTGGGAGTGAACACTGAAGCTTTCTTT. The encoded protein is CSAKGLGVNTEAFF.

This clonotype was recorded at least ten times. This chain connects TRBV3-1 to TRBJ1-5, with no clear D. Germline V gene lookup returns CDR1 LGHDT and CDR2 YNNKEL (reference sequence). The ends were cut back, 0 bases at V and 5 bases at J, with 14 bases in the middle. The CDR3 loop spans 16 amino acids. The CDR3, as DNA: TGTGCCAGCAGCCAAGATCCCGACGGCACCGATCAGCCCCAGCATTTT. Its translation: CASSQDPDGTDQPQHF.

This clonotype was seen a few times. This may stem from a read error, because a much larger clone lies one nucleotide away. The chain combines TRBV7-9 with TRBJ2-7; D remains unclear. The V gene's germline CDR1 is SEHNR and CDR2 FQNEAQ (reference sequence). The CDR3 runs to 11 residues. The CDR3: CASSMRQEQHF. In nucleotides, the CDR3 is TGTGCCAGCAGCATGCGACAAGAGCAGCACTTC.

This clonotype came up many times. The CDR3 DNA follows: TGTGCCAGTGGGTTGGGAAGCGAGCAGTACTTC. Protein product: CASGLGSEQYF. The chain links TRBV19 to TRBJ2-7; unclear D gene. Germline V lookup: CDR1 LNHDA, CDR2 SQIVND (reference sequence). This CDR3 contains 11 residues. V lost 8 bases, J lost 6 bases, and 11 bases lay in between.

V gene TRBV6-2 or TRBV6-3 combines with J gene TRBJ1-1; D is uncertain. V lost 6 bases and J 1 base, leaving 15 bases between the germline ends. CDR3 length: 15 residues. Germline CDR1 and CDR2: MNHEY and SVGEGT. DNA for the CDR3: TGTGCCAGCAGCCCCGGTGCTATGTCGAACACTGAAGCTTTCTTT. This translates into CASSPGAMSNTEAFF.

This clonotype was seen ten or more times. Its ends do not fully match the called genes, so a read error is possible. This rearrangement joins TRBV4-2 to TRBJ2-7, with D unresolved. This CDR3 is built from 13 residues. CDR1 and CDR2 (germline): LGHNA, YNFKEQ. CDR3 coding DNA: TGTGCCAGCAGCGAAGATAATTCCTACGAGCAGTACTTC. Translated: CASSEDNSYEQYF.

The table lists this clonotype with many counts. The CDR3 DNA sequence: TGTGCCTGGAGTTCGAATTCCTACGAGCAGTACTTC. This sequence encodes CAWSSNSYEQYF. The V gene is TRBV30, the J gene TRBJ2-7; D call uncertain. With 2 bases removed from V and 1 base from J, the gap between germline ends came to 6 bases. The CDR3 sequence is 12 residues long. The germline gives CDR1 GTSNPN, CDR2 SVGIG (reference sequence).